This T cell receptor beta chain was sequenced during a study of T-cell reconstitution after alpha-beta-depleted transplantation in children. Study-level findings and limits: Expanded graft clones, several hundred of them, were reportedly the source of alpha-beta T cells about two months after transplant. TCRbeta diversity was high at day 60 in some patients (a result of surviving recipient T cells and thymic progenitors). Newly produced T cells mostly accounted for T-cell counts and diversity one year post-transplant.

It was with unique molecular identifiers that the TCRbeta library was prepared. Each CDR3 protein gets one entry after TCRdb re-called the PCR reads with MiXCR. Of more than 90,000 distinct CDR3 sequences detected, over 9% appear once; the ten largest clones hold around 34%. This clonotype occurred many times. Its antigen remains unknown. The specimen comprised PBMCs, sampled before TCRalphabeta/CD19-depleted stem cell transplant. The TCR was taken from a boy aged 2-9 years with acute lymphoblastic leukemia, due to receive a stem cell transplant.

The CDR3 loop reads CASSLGSANYGYTF. The CDR3 DNA is TGTGCCAGCAGCCTGGGCTCCGCTAACTATGGCTACACCTTC. This chain uses TRBV6-5 with TRBJ1-2; no reliable D call. Germline assignment: CDR1 MNHEY and CDR2 SVGAGI. Trimming stripped 6 bases from V and 0 bases from J, with 11 bases between. The CDR3 spans 14 residues.